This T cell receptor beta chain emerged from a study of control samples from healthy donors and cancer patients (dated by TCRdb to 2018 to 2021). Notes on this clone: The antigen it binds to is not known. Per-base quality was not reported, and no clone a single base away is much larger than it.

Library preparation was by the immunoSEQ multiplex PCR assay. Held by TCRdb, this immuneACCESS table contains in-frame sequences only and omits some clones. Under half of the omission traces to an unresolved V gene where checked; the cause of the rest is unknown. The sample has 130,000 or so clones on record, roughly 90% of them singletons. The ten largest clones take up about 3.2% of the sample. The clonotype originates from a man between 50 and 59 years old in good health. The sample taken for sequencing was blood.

CDR3 loop: CASTLGQNGPQYF. The DNA sequence is as follows: TGTGCCAGTACCCTGGGACAGAATGGGCCGCAGTATTTT. The chain is assembled from TRBV19 and TRBJ2-3, and TRBD1 aligns with 7 junction nucleotides. Trimming removed 7 bases from V and 10 bases from J; the gene matches leave 11 bases unexplained. From cysteine to phenylalanine, the CDR3 is 13 amino acids long. This entry keeps only the CDR3 DNA: 39 bases, framed from base 1. CDR1 LNHDA and CDR2 SQIVND were looked up in the germline V gene (reference sequence).